The 5 T cell receptor beta chains in this list originate from one sample, sequenced in a study of cytomegalovirus exposure and HLA in healthy donors. In the PCR, 60 Vbeta and 13 Jbeta primers were used. The assay was immunoSEQ multiplex PCR, and TCRdb's table has in-frame clones only and misses some. In the table there are tens of thousands of clones, roughly 80% of which are singletons. The specimen was PBMCs. The source of these receptors is a man aged 35 to 55 in good health and CMV-seronegative.

A few counts support this clone. V is TRBV7-8 and J is TRBJ1-2, with D perhaps TRBD1 (6 bases). V was pared by 0 bases and J by 6 bases, with 14 bases between. Per germline, CDR1 SGHVS and CDR2 FQNEAQ. The CDR3 length is 15 residues. The CDR3 coding sequence is TGTGCCAGCAGCTTAGCTAACAGGGTCGATAATGGCTACACCTTC. It encodes CASSLANRVDNGYTF.

The chain couples TRBV28 to TRBJ1-1; D is unresolved. The V end was cut by 6 bases, the J end by 1 base, with 12 bases between. Germline values: CDR1 MDHEN, CDR2 SYDVKM. This CDR3 has 14 residues. DNA of the CDR3: TGTGCCAGCAGACCCGGTGGGCAGAACACTGAAGCTTTCTTT. As protein: CASRPGGQNTEAFF.

A single count supports this clone. The genes are TRBV5-6 and TRBJ2-3, with TRBD1 matching over 10 bases. Germline CDR1 SGHDT, CDR2 YYEEEE. The CDR3 spans 13 residues. V lost 6 bases, J lost 7 bases, and 5 bases stayed unmatched. The CDR3 bases are TGTGCCAGCAACGACAGGGGGCGAAATACGCAGTATTTT. Translating gives CASNDRGRNTQYF.

This clone was seen once. This rearrangement joins TRBV29-1 to TRBJ1-1, with 12 bases identical to TRBD1. J lost 4 bases, V lost 7 bases, and 4 bases had no gene match. The CDR3 totals 13 residues. The germline gives CDR1 SQVTM, CDR2 ANQGSEA. The CDR3 bases are TGCAGCGGGGGACAGGGGGCGGTCACTGAAGCTTTCTTT. It specifies CSGGQGAVTEAFF. Combining the CDR3 with reference TRBV29-1 and TRBJ1-1 gives the whole variable domain SAVISQKPSRDICQRGTSLTIQCQVDSQVTMMFWYRQQPGQSLTLIATANQGSEATYESGFVIDKFPISRPNLTFSTLTVSNMSPEDSSIYLCSGGQGAVTEAFFGQGTRLTVV.

CDR3 in amino acids: CASSLTRSGGSTDTQYF. The CDR3 nucleotides read TGTGCCAGCAGTTTAACCCGTAGCGGGGGGAGCACAGATACGCAGTATTTT. The genes are TRBV28 and TRBJ2-3; 10 bases match TRBD2. Germline loops: CDR1 MDHEN, CDR2 SYDVKM. J was trimmed by 0 bases and V by 2 bases; bases with no gene match: 5. This CDR3 comprises 17 residues.